Listed below are T cell receptor beta chains from one sample, sequenced in a study of CD8 T cells in ankylosing spondylitis. TCRdb re-called the 5' RACE reads through MiXCR, storing one row per CDR3 protein. Among over 30,000 distinct CDR3 sequences listed, 16% were seen once. The sample taken for sequencing was blood. These receptors were obtained from a male donor with ankylosing spondylitis or in good health (not recorded which). The CDR3 runs from the conserved cysteine through the conserved F or W. A D gene is named only where the DNA matches it firmly. Not all rows give a size; the values are once, few, many and, for expanded clones, a class.

CDR3 protein: CASSQKETQYF; CDR3 DNA: TGTGCCAGCAGCCAAAAGGAGACCCAGTACTTC; J gene: TRBJ2-5; V gene: TRBV3-1; D gene: NA; clone size: NA
CDR3 protein: CASSSFNTGELFF; CDR3 DNA: TGTGCCAGCAGCTCCTTCAACACCGGGGAGCTGTTTTTT; J gene: TRBJ2-2; V gene: TRBV7-2; D gene: NA; clone size: NA
CDR3 protein: CASSRGGDYTGELFF; CDR3 DNA: TGTGCCAGTAGTAGGGGCGGGGATTATACCGGGGAGCTGTTTTTT; J gene: TRBJ2-2; V gene: TRBV19; D gene: NA; clone size: once
CDR3 protein: CASNEGGWEDEQYF; CDR3 DNA: TGTGCCAGCAACGAGGGGGGGTGGGAGGACGAGCAGTACTTC; J gene: TRBJ2-7; V gene: TRBV7-9; D gene: NA; clone size: NA
CDR3 protein: CSVTSLDTQYF; CDR3 DNA: TGCAGTGTCACTAGCTTGGATACGCAGTATTTT; J gene: TRBJ2-3; V gene: TRBV20-1; D gene: NA; clone size: NA
CDR3 protein: CSASSGSHGELFF; CDR3 DNA: TGCAGTGCTAGTAGCGGGAGTCACGGGGAGCTGTTTTTT; J gene: TRBJ2-2; V gene: TRBV20-1; D gene: TRBD2; clone size: NA
CDR3 protein: CASSWGYTEAFF; CDR3 DNA: TGTGCCAGCAGCTGGGGTTACACTGAAGCTTTCTTT; J gene: TRBJ1-1; V gene: TRBV6-2/TRBV6-3; D gene: NA; clone size: NA
CDR3 protein: CASSSRGQGTRPQHF; CDR3 DNA: TGTGCCAGCAGCTCTAGGGGACAGGGGACGCGGCCCCAGCATTTT; J gene: TRBJ1-5; V gene: TRBV7-8; D gene: TRBD1; clone size: NA
CDR3 protein: CASSRGGVVLRGNTIYF; CDR3 DNA: TGCGCCAGCAGCCGAGGGGGGGTCGTCCTGAGAGGAAACACCATATATTTT; J gene: TRBJ1-3; V gene: TRBV4-1; D gene: NA; clone size: NA
CDR3 protein: CSVGTPAGGFKETQYF; CDR3 DNA: TGCAGCGTTGGCACCCCGGCGGGGGGTTTTAAAGAGACCCAGTACTTC; J gene: TRBJ2-5; V gene: TRBV29-1; D gene: TRBD2; clone size: few
CDR3 protein: CATMRGSGANVLTF; CDR3 DNA: TGTGCCACAATGAGGGGGTCTGGGGCCAACGTCCTGACTTTC; J gene: TRBJ2-6; V gene: TRBV15; D gene: NA; clone size: many
CDR3 protein: CASSFAGGEGYTF; CDR3 DNA: TGTGCCAGCAGCTTCGCAGGCGGCGAGGGCTACACCTTC; J gene: TRBJ1-2; V gene: TRBV7-9; D gene: NA; clone size: many
CDR3 protein: CASSEGTGWIQYF; CDR3 DNA: TGTGCCAGCAGTGAAGGGACAGGCTGGATTCAGTACTTC; J gene: TRBJ2-4; V gene: TRBV6-1; D gene: TRBD1; clone size: few
CDR3 protein: CASSFGDNQPQHF; CDR3 DNA: TGTGCCAGCAGTTTCGGGGACAATCAGCCCCAGCATTTT; J gene: TRBJ1-5; V gene: TRBV12-3/TRBV12-4; D gene: NA; clone size: NA
CDR3 protein: CASSSRGDEQFF; CDR3 DNA: TGCGCCAGCAGCTCGAGGGGCGATGAGCAGTTCTTC; J gene: TRBJ2-1; V gene: TRBV5-1; D gene: NA; clone size: few
CDR3 protein: CSVEPAGTTYNEQFF; CDR3 DNA: TGCAGCGTTGAACCAGCCGGGACTACCTACAATGAGCAGTTCTTC; J gene: TRBJ2-1; V gene: TRBV29-1; D gene: TRBD2; clone size: NA
CDR3 protein: CASSQRAGESDTDTQYF; CDR3 DNA: TGCGCCAGCAGCCAGAGAGCGGGAGAATCGGACACAGATACGCAGTATTTT; J gene: TRBJ2-3; V gene: TRBV4-3; D gene: TRBD2; clone size: NA
CDR3 protein: CSVSGSGANVLTF; CDR3 DNA: TGCAGCGTTTCAGGGAGTGGGGCCAACGTCCTGACTTTC; J gene: TRBJ2-6; V gene: TRBV29-1; D gene: NA; clone size: few
CDR3 protein: CASSGGTSSEQFF; CDR3 DNA: TGTGCCAGCAGCGGCGGGACTAGCAGTGAGCAGTTCTTC; J gene: TRBJ2-1; V gene: TRBV5-6; D gene: TRBD2; clone size: many
CDR3 protein: CSVGRGLAGRENTGELFF; CDR3 DNA: TGCAGCGTTGGTAGGGGACTAGCGGGAAGGGAGAACACCGGGGAGCTGTTTTTT; J gene: TRBJ2-2; V gene: TRBV29-1; D gene: TRBD2; clone size: NA
CDR3 protein: CASLQGSQPQHF; CDR3 DNA: TGTGCCAGCCTACAAGGTAGTCAGCCCCAGCATTTT; J gene: TRBJ1-5; V gene: TRBV28; D gene: NA; clone size: NA
CDR3 protein: CASREAGIRTDTQYF; CDR3 DNA: TGTGCCAGCAGGGAAGCGGGGATCCGCACAGATACGCAGTATTTT; J gene: TRBJ2-3; V gene: TRBV6-5; D gene: TRBD2; clone size: few
CDR3 protein: CASSRGTGANTIYF; CDR3 DNA: TGTGCCAGCAGCCGAGGGACAGGGGCAAACACCATATATTTT; J gene: TRBJ1-3; V gene: TRBV12-3/TRBV12-4; D gene: TRBD1; clone size: few
CDR3 protein: CASSECDSGCEQFF; CDR3 DNA: TGTGCCAGCAGTGAATGTGACAGTGGGTGTGAGCAGTTCTTC; J gene: TRBJ2-1; V gene: TRBV25-1; D gene: NA; clone size: NA
CDR3 protein: CASSLWEANTGELFF; CDR3 DNA: TGTGCCAGCAGCTTGTGGGAAGCGAACACCGGGGAGCTGTTTTTT; J gene: TRBJ2-2; V gene: TRBV5-5; D gene: NA; clone size: NA
CDR3 protein: CASSLEGRQGYTF; CDR3 DNA: TGTGCCAGCAGTTTAGAGGGGAGGCAAGGCTACACCTTC; J gene: TRBJ1-2; V gene: TRBV12-3/TRBV12-4; D gene: NA; clone size: few
CDR3 protein: CATSEYGEGTGADTQYF; CDR3 DNA: TGTGCCACCAGTGAGTACGGTGAAGGGACAGGGGCAGATACGCAGTATTTT; J gene: TRBJ2-3; V gene: TRBV24-1; D gene: TRBD1; clone size: NA
CDR3 protein: CASSSKGTYTGELFF; CDR3 DNA: TGTGCCAGCAGTTCAAAAGGGACCTACACCGGGGAGCTGTTTTTT; J gene: TRBJ2-2; V gene: TRBV28; D gene: NA; clone size: medium-sized
CDR3 protein: CSARSGARNNEQFF; CDR3 DNA: TGCAGTGCTAGGTCGGGGGCCAGAAACAATGAGCAGTTCTTC; J gene: TRBJ2-1; V gene: TRBV20-1; D gene: NA; clone size: NA
CDR3 protein: CSARFTTQYF; CDR3 DNA: TGCAGTGCTAGATTCACAACGCAGTATTTT; J gene: TRBJ2-3; V gene: TRBV20-1; D gene: NA; clone size: medium-sized
CDR3 protein: CASNLVAGELFF; CDR3 DNA: TGTGCCAGCAACCTCGTTGCCGGGGAGCTGTTTTTT; J gene: TRBJ2-2; V gene: TRBV12-3/TRBV12-4; D gene: NA; clone size: NA
CDR3 protein: CASSLPTSTPGTQYF; CDR3 DNA: TGTGCCAGCAGTTTGCCCACTAGCACGCCAGGGACCCAGTACTTC; J gene: TRBJ2-5; V gene: TRBV28; D gene: NA; clone size: NA
CDR3 protein: CASSLLLREQFF; CDR3 DNA: TGTGCCAGCAGCTTATTGTTGCGTGAGCAGTTCTTC; J gene: TRBJ2-1; V gene: TRBV7-2; D gene: NA; clone size: NA
CDR3 protein: CASSQDIGELFF; CDR3 DNA: TGTGCCAGCAGCCAGGACATCGGGGAGCTGTTTTTT; J gene: TRBJ2-2; V gene: TRBV27; D gene: NA; clone size: NA
CDR3 protein: CASSPWDRGPNEQFF; CDR3 DNA: TGTGCCAGCAGTCCGTGGGACAGGGGGCCTAATGAGCAGTTCTTC; J gene: TRBJ2-1; V gene: TRBV12-3/TRBV12-4; D gene: TRBD1; clone size: NA
CDR3 protein: CASTLGGANEKLFF; CDR3 DNA: TGTGCCAGCACCCTGGGGGGAGCTAATGAAAAACTGTTTTTT; J gene: TRBJ1-4; V gene: TRBV28; D gene: NA; clone size: NA
CDR3 protein: CASSPGLDLQYF; CDR3 DNA: TGTGCCAGCAGCCCGGGACTAGACTTGCAGTATTTT; J gene: TRBJ2-3; V gene: TRBV12-3/TRBV12-4; D gene: TRBD2; clone size: NA
CDR3 protein: CSARRLAFYNEQFF; CDR3 DNA: TGCAGTGCTAGGAGACTAGCGTTCTACAATGAGCAGTTCTTC; J gene: TRBJ2-1; V gene: TRBV20-1; D gene: TRBD2; clone size: few
CDR3 protein: CASSLVPMSDIQYF; CDR3 DNA: TGTGCCAGCAGTTTGGTACCCATGTCTGACATTCAGTACTTC; J gene: TRBJ2-4; V gene: TRBV12-3/TRBV12-4; D gene: NA; clone size: NA
CDR3 protein: CATSREGHSEAFF; CDR3 DNA: TGTGCCACCAGCAGAGAGGGGCATAGTGAAGCTTTCTTT; J gene: TRBJ1-1; V gene: TRBV15; D gene: NA; clone size: few
CDR3 protein: CASSVQGADTEAFF; CDR3 DNA: TGCGCCAGCAGCGTACAGGGGGCCGACACTGAAGCTTTCTTT; J gene: TRBJ1-1; V gene: TRBV5-1; D gene: TRBD1; clone size: NA
CDR3 protein: CSVERGPVRTNEQFF; CDR3 DNA: TGCAGCGTTGAAAGGGGTCCGGTGAGGACAAATGAGCAGTTCTTC; J gene: TRBJ2-1; V gene: TRBV29-1; D gene: NA; clone size: NA
CDR3 protein: CSVGSGELFF; CDR3 DNA: TGCAGCGTTGGGTCCGGGGAGCTGTTTTTT; J gene: TRBJ2-2; V gene: TRBV29-1; D gene: NA; clone size: NA
CDR3 protein: CSAARTEAFF; CDR3 DNA: TGCAGCGCCGCACGGACTGAAGCTTTCTTT; J gene: TRBJ1-1; V gene: TRBV29-1; D gene: NA; clone size: few
CDR3 protein: CASSTIPDRSIAKNIQYF; CDR3 DNA: TGTGCCAGCAGCACCATACCAGACAGGTCTATAGCCAAAAACATTCAGTACTTC; J gene: TRBJ2-4; V gene: TRBV12-3/TRBV12-4; D gene: NA; clone size: many